A single sample gave rise to the 19 T cell receptor beta chains below, sequenced in a study of control samples from healthy donors and cancer patients. The repertoire was sequenced with immunoSEQ multiplex PCR; TCRdb's copy has only in-frame clones and lacks some. The table includes approximately 170,000 clones, 80% to 95% detected once. The sequencing sample was made of blood. The receptors come from a woman in her twenties or thirties in good health.

The V call is TRBV4-1, the J call TRBJ1-2; 9 bases match TRBD1. The germline CDR1 and CDR2 sequences are MGHRA and YSYEKL. J was trimmed by 5 bases and V by 2 bases; bases with no gene match: 3. This CDR3 has 14 amino acids. The CDR3 region has the DNA TGCGCCAGCAGCCAACCTGGACAGGGGTATGGCTACACCTTC. Its translation: CASSQPGQGYGYTF.

The chain links TRBV28 to TRBJ2-5; D possibly matches TRBD1 or TRBD2 (5 bases each). The V end lost 6 bases, the J end lost 2 bases, and 13 bases lay between the germline ends. Germline V gives CDR1 MDHEN, CDR2 SYDVKM. The CDR3 has 14 amino acids. The CDR3 protein is CASSQPWGQETQYF. Here the CDR3 DNA reads TGTGCCAGCAGCCAACCGTGGGGGCAAGAGACCCAGTACTTC.

V gene TRBV3-1 (or the pseudogene TRBV3-2) combines with J gene TRBJ2-4; 10 bases agree with TRBD2. There are 17 residues in the CDR3. CDR1 LGHDT and CDR2 YNNKEL come from the germline V gene (reference sequence). V lost 4 bases, J lost 0 bases, and 6 bases stayed unmatched. The DNA for the CDR3 is TGTGCCAGCAGCCGGACTAGCGGTATGAGAGCCAAAAACATTCAGTACTTC. This encodes CASSRTSGMRAKNIQYF.

V usage is TRBV14 and J usage is TRBJ1-5; TRBD1 aligns across 8 bases. V lost 6 bases, J lost 4 bases, and 8 bases stayed unmatched. CDR1 and CDR2 from the germline V gene are SGHDN and FVKESK. The CDR3 has 15 residues. The CDR3, as DNA: TGTGCCAGCAGTCGGACAGGGAAGTTAAATCAGCCCCAGCATTTT. It is translated as CASSRTGKLNQPQHF. The whole variable domain, remainder taken from reference TRBV14 and TRBJ1-5, is EAGVTQFPSHSVIEKGQTVTLRCDPISGHDNLYWYRRVMGKEIKFLLHFVKESKQDESGMPNNRFLAERTGGTYSTLKVQPAELEDSGVYFCASSRTGKLNQPQHFGDGTRLSIL.

The chain employs TRBV27 and TRBJ2-7, with D perhaps being TRBD1 or TRBD2 (7 bases each). From germline, CDR1 is MNHEY and CDR2 SMNVEV (reference sequence). The CDR3 length is 14 residues. V was shortened by 6 bases and J by 7 bases, with 19 bases between the two germline ends. In DNA, the CDR3 is TGTGCCAGCAGCACCTACAGGGGAGGGGGGGAGCAGTACTTC. Protein sequence: CASSTYRGGGEQYF.

V gene TRBV6-6 combines with J gene TRBJ1-1, with D possibly TRBD1 on 5 matching bases. V was clipped by 6 bases and J by 3 bases, with 14 bases between them. The CDR3 runs to 14 residues. Per germline, CDR1 MNHNY and CDR2 SVGAGI (reference sequence). The CDR3 here is CASSQVGDYTEAFF. The CDR3 bases are TGTGCCAGCAGCCAGGTAGGGGACTACACTGAAGCTTTCTTT.

This clone was detected once. The chain couples TRBV19 to TRBJ2-7, with D unresolved. Germline CDR1 and CDR2: LNHDA and SQIVND (reference sequence). The CDR3 length is 13 residues. V was cut by 1 base and J by 6 bases, with 10 bases left in between. CDR3 amino acids: CASSIGGESEQYF. CDR3 nucleotide sequence: TGTGCCAGTAGTATAGGGGGTGAGTCCGAGCAGTACTTC. The full variable domain, with the rest looked up from reference TRBV19 and TRBJ2-7, is DGGITQSPKYLFRKEGQNVTLSCEQNLNHDAMYWYRQDPGQGLRLIYYSQIVNDFQKGDIAEGYSVSREKKESFPLTVTSAQKNPTAFYLCASSIGGESEQYFGPGTRLTVT.

The chain carries TRBV5-6 and TRBJ2-3, with TRBD2 identical over 7 bases. The CDR3 is made up of 15 amino acids. Germline CDR1 SGHDT, CDR2 YYEEEE. With V trimmed by 0 bases and J by 7 bases, 8 bases remained unmatched. CDR3 amino acids: CASSLVTSDQNTQYF. The CDR3, as DNA: TGTGCCAGCAGCTTGGTAACTAGCGACCAAAATACGCAGTATTTT.

V and J are TRBV9 and TRBJ1-1, with D unresolved. This CDR3 comprises 15 residues. The V end lost 3 bases, the J end lost 3 bases, and 15 bases lay between the germline ends. Looked up from germline, CDR1 is SGDLS and CDR2 is YYNGEE. The CDR3 sequence: CASSATSGGYTEAFF. The CDR3 DNA sequence: TGTGCCAGCAGCGCCACCTCCGGAGGGTACACTGAAGCTTTCTTT.

This chain links TRBV24-1 with TRBJ2-3; no clear D. Germline CDR1 is KGHDR and CDR2 is SFDVKD. This CDR3 spans 11 amino acids. The V and J ends lost 12 bases and 0 bases respectively, with 6 bases between them. CDR3 residues: CASGSTDTQYF. CDR3 nucleotide sequence: TGTGCCTCTGGTAGCACAGATACGCAGTATTTT.

The rearrangement uses TRBV10-2 and TRBJ2-7; tentatively, D is TRBD2 (6 bases). In germline, CDR1 is WSHSY, CDR2 SAAADI. Trimming removed 5 bases from V and 6 bases from J, with 11 bases in between. The CDR3 consists of 12 residues. In DNA, the CDR3 is TGCGCCAGCAGTTGGCAGGGAGGCGAGCAGTACTTC. The encoded protein is CASSWQGGEQYF.

The chain employs TRBV24-1 and TRBJ2-5, with D possibly matching TRBD2 (6 bases). From germline, CDR1 is KGHDR and CDR2 SFDVKD. CDR3 size: 14 residues. Between the trimmed V and J ends, which lost 4 bases and 5 bases, there was a span of 13 bases. The CDR3 coding sequence is TGTGCCACCAGTGAAGAAGCGGGTTCTGAGACCCAGTACTTC. Its protein is CATSEEAGSETQYF.

V gene TRBV12-3 or TRBV12-4 combines with J gene TRBJ1-2; D possibly corresponds to TRBD1 (6 bases). The CDR3 runs 13 residues. V was clipped by 4 bases and J by 8 bases, with 14 bases between them. The CDR3 sequence: CASSSNRAGGYTF. CDR3 coding DNA: TGTGCCAGCAGTTCAAACAGGGCTGGCGGCTACACCTTC.

This sequence joins TRBV19 and TRBJ2-3, with D perhaps being TRBD1 or TRBD2 (5 bases each). V lost 6 bases to trimming and J lost 1 base, with 11 bases between them. The CDR3 consists of 14 residues. Germline CDR1 LNHDA, CDR2 SQIVND (reference sequence). The CDR3 DNA follows: TGTGCCAGTAGCCCCGGGGCTCGCACAGATACGCAGTATTTT. Residues: CASSPGARTDTQYF.

The CDR3: CASSLGQAGGDTQYF. CDR3 in DNA: TGTGCCAGCAGCTTAGGACAAGCGGGAGGAGATACGCAGTATTTT. The chain carries TRBV11-2 and TRBJ2-3, with 9 bases that match TRBD2. Losses at the gene ends were 1 base for V and 5 bases for J; bases not matched to a gene: 4. CDR3 length equals 15 residues. Germline V gene sequence: CDR1 SGHAT, CDR2 FQNNGV.

This clone has only one observation. The J gene is TRBJ1-4, the V gene TRBV11-2, with D perhaps TRBD1 (5 bases). The V gene's germline CDR1 is SGHAT and CDR2 FQNNGV. V lost 4 bases and J lost 12, with 15 bases in between. The CDR3 totals 13 residues. DNA of the CDR3: TGTGCCAGCAGCTCGCTCAGGGTTTGGGAACTGTTTTTT. Protein product: CASSSLRVWELFF.

The chain employs TRBV12-3 or TRBV12-4 and TRBJ1-5; maybe TRBD1 (6 bases). The CDR3 is 13 amino acids. Trimming took off 3 bases at V and 5 bases at J, with 8 bases between the two ends. The chain's CDR3 is CASSLRGYQPQHF. Here the CDR3 DNA reads TGTGCCAGCAGTTTGAGGGGGTATCAGCCCCAGCATTTT.

This clone was detected only once. Written as DNA, the CDR3 is TGTGCCAGCGGGACTAGCGGGAGGGAGACCCAGTACTTC. As protein: CASGTSGRETQYF. The V and J genes are TRBV6-5 and TRBJ2-5; TRBD2 matches at 15 bases. J was trimmed by 5 bases and V by 8 bases; bases with no gene match: 0. Germline CDR1 is MNHEY and CDR2 is SVGAGI. There are 13 residues in the CDR3.

The V call is TRBV6-5, the J call TRBJ2-1, with D possibly matching TRBD2 (6 bases). Germline CDR1 reads MNHEY; CDR2 reads SVGAGI. The ends were cut back, 6 bases at V and 14 bases at J, with 17 bases in the middle. This CDR3 spans 12 amino acids. This chain's CDR3 is CASRLPGRREFF. CDR3 in DNA: TGTGCCAGCAGACTACCGGGACGGAGGGAGTTCTTC.